The 9 T cell receptor beta chains given below trace back to one sample, sequenced in a study of molecular identifiers for immune sequencing clone quantification. A single record per CDR3 protein comes from TCRdb applying MiXCR to the PCR reads. The repertoire holds about 630,000 distinct CDR3 sequences, roughly 23% seen once, with about 0.73% in the top ten. Sequencing was done on a sample of naive CD8+ T cells from blood, with Jurkat cell RNA spiked in. Subset specified: FACS-sorted CD8+CD4-CCR7+CD45RA+ naive T cells. The receptors were sampled from a human donor in good health. Some libraries in this study had Jurkat cell RNA spiked in.

The V call is TRBV11-2, the J call TRBJ2-1, with 11 bases lining up with TRBD2. This CDR3 has 16 residues. V was pared by 4 bases and J by 15 bases, with 17 bases of the junction left unmatched. Germline lookup yields CDR1 SGHAT and CDR2 FQNNGV. The DNA of the CDR3 is TGTGCCAGCAGCTACGGGACTAGCGGAACTTCCCATGCGCCGTTCTTC. Protein product: CASSYGTSGTSHAPFF.

Concerning this clonotype itself: Without the conserved terminal phenylalanine or tryptophan, this CDR3 likely stems from a read error. The chain combines TRBV7-6 with TRBJ1-1; 7 nucleotides align to TRBD1. The V segment lost 1 base and the J segment 6 bases; nucleotides outside the gene matches: 5. This CDR3 region has 14 residues. Looked up from germline, CDR1 is SGHVS and CDR2 is FNYEAQ. The CDR3 nucleotides read TGTGCCAGCAGCTTAGGACAGGGTTTGTCTGAAGCTTTCTTA. This encodes CASSLGQGLSEAFL.

The chain combines TRBV4-3 with TRBJ2-5, with 8 nucleotides matching TRBD2. Germline values: CDR1 LGHNA, CDR2 YSLEER. The CDR3 runs 16 residues. The trim removed 4 bases at V and 5 bases at J, leaving 12 bases unmatched. CDR3 protein: CASSPDWSGGSETQYF. The CDR3 DNA is TGCGCCAGCAGCCCAGACTGGAGCGGGGGTAGCGAGACCCAGTACTTC.

This clonotype was seen more than once but under ten times. CDR3 protein: CASRRTGTNSPLHF. The DNA for the CDR3 is TGTGCCAGCAGACGGACAGGGACTAATTCACCCCTCCACTTT. V gene TRBV28 combines with J gene TRBJ1-6; 8 nucleotides match TRBD1. Trimming took 6 bases from V and 6 from J; bases not matched to a gene: 4. From germline, CDR1 is MDHEN and CDR2 SYDVKM. This CDR3 comprises 14 residues.

This clonotype occurred many times. The chain joins TRBV12-3 or TRBV12-4 to TRBJ2-5; 10 positions agree with TRBD2. This CDR3 has 16 residues. V lost 6 bases to trimming and J lost 5 bases; unmatched junction nucleotides: 12. CDR3 loop: CASRVRAGGLSETQYF. The CDR3 region has the DNA TGTGCCAGCAGGGTCCGAGCGGGGGGGCTGAGTGAGACCCAGTACTTC.

There are many counts of this clonotype. The V and J genes are TRBV15 and TRBJ1-1; D may be TRBD1 (6 bases). The V and J ends lost 6 bases and 0 bases respectively, with 11 bases between them. Germline assignment: CDR1 LNHNV and CDR2 YYDKDF (reference sequence). The CDR3 is 14 amino acids. The CDR3 loop is CATSRTAMNTEAFF. The DNA for the CDR3 is TGTGCCACCAGTAGGACAGCTATGAACACTGAAGCTTTCTTT.

The sample holds a few counts of this clonotype. This chain uses TRBV6-2 or TRBV6-3 with TRBJ1-2; TRBD1 matches 9 bases. Germline V gene data show CDR1 as MNHEY and CDR2 as SVGEGT. V was clipped by 7 bases and J by 5 bases; unmatched bases: 14. The CDR3 has 16 amino acids. CDR3 coding DNA: TGTGCCAGCAACCCAAGCAGGGACAGGGCGATATATGGCTACACCTTC. Its protein product is CASNPSRDRAIYGYTF.

The rearrangement joins TRBV20-1 to TRBJ2-7; tentatively, D is TRBD2 (5 bases). Trimming took off 1 base at V and 9 bases at J, with 16 bases between the two ends. CDR3 size: 13 residues. The V gene's germline CDR1 is DFQATT and CDR2 SNEGSKA (reference sequence). The CDR3 DNA is TGCAGTGCTAGAGTGCCCAACTTACGGGGGCAGTACTTC. Its translation: CSARVPNLRGQYF.

As for this clonotype: Just one base apart from a much larger clone, this may be a read error. The chain carries TRBV4-3 and TRBJ2-7, with 8 positions matching TRBD2. The CDR3 has 15 amino acids. Germline V gives CDR1 LGHNA, CDR2 YSLEER. The CDR3 reads CASSQGSRGAYAQYF. The CDR3 DNA reads as TGCGCCAGCAGCCAAGGCTCGCGGGGGGCCTACGCGCAGTACTTC.